The 24 T cell receptor beta chains below all came from one sample that was sequenced in a study of cytomegalovirus exposure and HLA in healthy donors. Amplification used 60 Vbeta primers and 13 Jbeta primers. Assay used: immunoSEQ multiplex PCR; TCRdb lists only in-frame clones, some missing. The sample consists of just under 150,000 clones, roughly 80% of them appearing once. Sequenced material: PBMCs. All receptors derive from a woman under 40 in good health and CMV-seronegative.

This clone was observed once. The V call is TRBV4-1, the J call TRBJ1-3, with D unclear. CDR3 length equals 17 residues. Germline CDR1 and CDR2: MGHRA and YSYEKL. V lost 1 base and J lost 0, with 13 bases in between. The CDR3 spells CASSQVSSYLSGNTIYF. CDR3 DNA sequence: TGCGCCAGCAGCCAAGTTTCAAGCTATCTCTCTGGAAACACCATATATTTT.

This chain links TRBV2 with TRBJ2-5; 12 bases fit TRBD2. Germline CDR1 reads SNHLY; CDR2 reads FYNNEI. The V segment lost 6 bases and the J segment 4 bases; nucleotides outside the gene matches: 3. CDR3 size: 14 residues. The CDR3 sequence is CASSQGLAGETQYF. As DNA, the CDR3 is TGTGCCAGCAGCCAGGGACTAGCGGGAGAGACCCAGTACTTC. The entire variable domain, with the rest obtained from reference TRBV2 and TRBJ2-5, is as follows: EPEVTQTPSHQVTQMGQEVILRCVPISNHLYFYWYRQILGQKVEFLVSFYNNEISEKSEIFDDQFSVERPDGSNFTLKIRSTKLEDSAMYFCASSQGLAGETQYFGPGTRLLVL.

This clone was detected only a few times. CDR3 residues: CASSFTGGNQPQHF. The DNA for the CDR3 is TGCGCCAGCAGTTTTACAGGGGGCAATCAGCCCCAGCATTTT. V is TRBV10-1 and J is TRBJ1-5; 7 bases align to TRBD1. The CDR3 sequence is 14 residues long. The V gene's germline CDR1 is WNHNN and CDR2 SYGVQD (reference sequence). V lost 5 bases, J lost 2 bases, and 3 bases stayed unmatched.

This clone has just a few counts. The chain recombines TRBV7-9 with TRBJ1-1, with a weak D call TRBD1 (6 bases). V was pared by 2 bases and J by 4 bases, with 8 bases between. The germline V gene has CDR1 SEHNR and CDR2 FQNEAQ (reference sequence). The CDR3 is made up of 13 amino acids. This CDR3 is CASSLNRATEAFF. For the CDR3, the DNA is TGTGCCAGCAGCTTAAACAGGGCCACTGAAGCTTTCTTT.

The rearrangement joins TRBV25-1 to TRBJ1-1, with 8 bases lining up with TRBD1. CDR3 length: 13 amino acids. CDR1 and CDR2 (germline): MGHDK, SYGVNS. V shed 4 bases, J shed 3 bases, and the junction held 1 base outside the gene matches. This chain's CDR3 is CASSATGDTEAFF. CDR3 nucleotide sequence: TGTGCCAGCAGTGCGACAGGGGACACTGAAGCTTTCTTT.

V gene TRBV19 combines with J gene TRBJ1-5; D is unclear. Germline CDR1 and CDR2: LNHDA and SQIVND (reference sequence). This CDR3 comprises 14 residues. V was shortened by 6 bases and J by 7 bases, with 16 bases between the two germline ends. As DNA, the CDR3 is TGTGCCAGTAGCAGCCCTGAGGGATTCCAGCCCCAGCATTTT. It yields the protein CASSSPEGFQPQHF.

This chain joins TRBV18 and TRBJ1-4, with D perhaps matching TRBD1 (5 bases). This CDR3 region has 15 residues. The germline V gene has CDR1 KGHSH and CDR2 LQKENI. Trimming stripped 5 bases from V and 6 bases from J, with 16 bases between. CDR3 nucleotide sequence: TGTGCCAGCTCATGGACAAAGGCCGCAGATGAAAAACTGTTTTTT. It translates to CASSWTKAADEKLFF.

CDR3: CASSFTQGYEQYF. CDR3 DNA: TGTGCCAGCAGCTTCACGCAGGGCTACGAGCAGTACTTC. J is TRBJ2-7 and V is TRBV11-2; D is possibly TRBD1 (5 bases). Looked up from germline, CDR1 is SGHAT and CDR2 is FQNNGV. This CDR3 is 13 amino acids long. Trimming pared 3 bases from V and 3 bases from J, leaving 9 bases between.

The V gene is TRBV11-2, the J gene TRBJ1-1, with a tentative D call TRBD1 (5 bases). V lost 4 bases to trimming and J lost 8 bases, with 20 bases between them. The CDR3 is 15 residues long. Germline assignment: CDR1 SGHAT and CDR2 FQNNGV. DNA for the CDR3: TGTGCCAGCAGCTCTCTGGGGACTGGGCTTGAGGAAGCTTTCTTT. It encodes CASSSLGTGLEEAFF.

The rearrangement links TRBV10-3 to TRBJ2-1; 10 bases map to TRBD2. Germline CDR1 ENHRY, CDR2 SYGVKD. With 9 bases clipped from V and 2 bases from J, the junction kept 7 bases outside the gene matches. This CDR3 is built from 15 residues. In DNA, the CDR3 is TGTGCCATTAATAGCGGGAGGCGCACCTACAATGAGCAGTTCTTC. Protein sequence: CAINSGRRTYNEQFF.

To note about this clone: The same CDR3 also results from other DNA sequences found in this sample. The rearrangement links TRBV19 to TRBJ2-3, with 8 nucleotides matching TRBD2. The germline V gene encodes CDR1 LNHDA and CDR2 SQIVND (reference sequence). This CDR3 has 15 amino acids. Germline trimming cut 2 bases from V and 1 base from J; bases unmatched to any gene: 2. CDR3 residues: CASSIRAGGTDTQYF. In DNA form, the CDR3 reads TGTGCCAGTAGTATAAGAGCGGGGGGCACAGATACGCAGTATTTT.

This clone was seen a few times. This chain joins TRBV6-6 and TRBJ1-5; no clear D gene. Germline V lookup: CDR1 MNHNY, CDR2 SVGAGI (reference sequence). V lost 2 bases and J lost 0, with 11 bases in between. The CDR3 covers 16 residues. The CDR3, as DNA: TGTGCCAGCAGTTACGAAGACATTTATAGCAATCAGCCCCAGCATTTT. This translates into CASSYEDIYSNQPQHF.

V is TRBV6-4 and J is TRBJ2-3; D gene unclear. Germline V lookup: CDR1 MRHNA, CDR2 SNTAGT. The CDR3 length is 13 residues. Trimming shortened V by 1 base and J by 1 base, and 3 bases separated the two germline ends. CDR3 residues: CASSDFGTDTQYF. CDR3 DNA sequence: TGTGCCAGCAGTGACTTCGGCACAGATACGCAGTATTTT.

V and J are TRBV5-1 and TRBJ2-5, with D possibly being TRBD2 (6 bases). The germline V gene has CDR1 SGHRS and CDR2 YFSETQ. This CDR3 region has 14 residues. Trimming pared 0 bases from V and 3 bases from J, leaving 9 bases between. In nucleotides, the CDR3 is TGCGCCAGCAGCTTGGGGCGGGAAGAAGAGACCCAGTACTTC. The encoded protein is CASSLGREEETQYF.

V usage is TRBV19 and J usage is TRBJ2-1; D is ambiguous. This CDR3 comprises 13 residues. Germline V CDR1 and CDR2: LNHDA, SQIVND (reference sequence). Trimming took 9 bases from V and 2 from J, leaving 11 bases between them. This CDR3 is CASSGGPYNEQFF. The DNA of the CDR3 is TGTGCCAGCTCCGGTGGGCCCTACAATGAGCAGTTCTTC.

This clone was seen once. V and J are TRBV30 and TRBJ2-2, with D unresolved. CDR1 GTSNPN and CDR2 SVGIG come from the germline V gene (reference sequence). The germline V and J ends were trimmed by 0 bases and 6 bases, with 11 bases remaining between them. This CDR3 contains 14 residues. The CDR3 DNA is TGTGCCTGGAGTGTACTTTTGTTCTCCGGGGAGCTGTTTTTT. Encoded protein: CAWSVLLFSGELFF. Complete variable domain (other parts from reference TRBV30 and TRBJ2-2): SQTIHQWPATLVQPVGSPLSLECTVEGTSNPNLYWYRQAAGRGLQLLFYSVGIGQISSEVPQNLSASRPQDRQFILSSKKLLLSDSGFYLCAWSVLLFSGELFFGEGSRLTVL.

The chain is built from TRBV7-8 and TRBJ2-1; 8 bases align to TRBD2. V was pared by 1 base and J by 5 bases, with 1 base of the junction left unmatched. The CDR3 consists of 14 residues. The V gene's germline CDR1 is SGHVS and CDR2 FQNEAQ. This chain's CDR3 is CASSLEGLDNEQFF. CDR3 in DNA: TGTGCCAGCAGCTTAGAGGGACTAGACAATGAGCAGTTCTTC.

The chain's CDR3 is CASYDPRTSGRYNEQFF. Written as DNA, the CDR3 is TGTGCCAGCTACGACCCCCGGACTAGCGGGAGGTACAATGAGCAGTTCTTC. This chain uses TRBV2 with TRBJ2-1; TRBD2 matches 14 bases. Germline CDR1 SNHLY, CDR2 FYNNEI. This CDR3 comprises 17 residues. V lost 8 bases and J lost 4; bases outside the gene matches: 10.

In nucleotides, the CDR3 is TGTGCCAGCAGTGACTCACCAGGGGGCGCTTCCGGGGAGCTGTTTTTT. This translates into CASSDSPGGASGELFF. This rearrangement joins TRBV6-4 to TRBJ2-2; TRBD1 matches 8 bases. J gave up 6 bases and V 0 bases, and 6 bases lay outside the gene matches. The CDR3 totals 16 residues. Germline loops: CDR1 MRHNA, CDR2 SNTAGT.

The V call is TRBV19, the J call TRBJ1-3; a weak D match, TRBD1 (5 bases). This CDR3 is 16 amino acids long. Germline V gene sequence: CDR1 LNHDA, CDR2 SQIVND (reference sequence). Trimming stripped 5 bases from V and 0 bases from J, with 14 bases between. The CDR3 sequence: CASSPYRFLSGNTIYF. CDR3 in DNA: TGTGCCAGTAGTCCATACAGGTTTCTCTCTGGAAACACCATATATTTT.

The rearrangement links TRBV9 to TRBJ2-2; 10 positions agree with TRBD1. The germline V gene encodes CDR1 SGDLS and CDR2 YYNGEE. Germline trimming cut 0 bases from V and 6 bases from J; bases unmatched to any gene: 5. This CDR3 comprises 16 residues. CDR3: CASSVAGTGVAGELFF. The CDR3 bases are TGTGCCAGCAGCGTAGCCGGGACAGGGGTTGCCGGGGAGCTGTTTTTT.

This chain links TRBV10-2 with TRBJ1-5, with 7 bases that match TRBD1. The CDR3 totals 16 residues. V gave up 6 bases and J gave up 6 bases; unmatched junction bases: 14. Germline V CDR1 and CDR2: WSHSY, SAAADI. The CDR3: CASRQPTRGLIQPQHF. The CDR3 DNA reads TGCGCCAGCAGACAACCTACCAGGGGGTTGATTCAGCCCCAGCATTTT.

This clone occurred once. The V and J genes are TRBV19 and TRBJ1-1, with D hard to call. The CDR3 is 15 amino acids. Trimming pared 5 bases from V and 1 base from J, leaving 14 bases between. Germline CDR1 LNHDA, CDR2 SQIVND (reference sequence). The CDR3 DNA reads as TGTGCCAGTAGTTCGGGCGGGTCTCGGAACACTGAAGCTTTCTTT. It translates to CASSSGGSRNTEAFF.

Comments on this clone: The identical CDR3 is also encoded by other nucleotide sequences in the sample. The chain recombines TRBV5-1 with TRBJ2-7; D ambiguous. This CDR3 is built from 16 residues. Trimming pared 1 base from V and 7 bases from J, leaving 21 bases between. Germline V CDR1 and CDR2: SGHRS, YFSETQ. DNA of the CDR3: TGCGCCAGCAGCTTGATGTTCAGCAGCCTAGGCAATGAGCAGTACTTC. Translating it yields CASSLMFSSLGNEQYF.